This T cell receptor (beta chain) comes out of a study of cytomegalovirus exposure and HLA in healthy donors. Overall study: The Caucasian-associated ancestry cluster held about 80% of around 380 genotyped donors.

60 Vbeta and 13 Jbeta primers were used in PCR. Clones were sequenced by immunoSEQ multiplex PCR, and TCRdb holds only the in-frame ones, with some missing. Seen here are 100,000 to 150,000 clones, roughly 82% observed once, and the top ten hold 3.5% to 4%. General study results and limits: Productive status was seen about 90% or about 30% of the time for most TCR beta V segments in an earlier analysis.

A note on this clone: Its target is not known.

The CDR3 runs to 15 residues. The V and J ends lost 4 bases and 0 bases, in that order; junction bases with no gene match: 6. The source material was PBMCs. The gene calls are TRBV5-3 and TRBJ2-7, with 8 bases identical to TRBD1. TRBV5-3 has ORF status, its function being uncertain. This TCR was recovered from a human donor in good health. The CDR3 bases are TGTGCCAGAAGCAGCCGGACAGGGAGCTCCTACGAGCAGTACTTC. It translates to CARSSRTGSSYEQYF.